These T cell receptor beta chains were read from a single sample in a study of blood T cell repertoires in COVID-19. Some clones are missing from TCRdb's copy, which holds only in-frame ones; the method was immunoSEQ multiplex PCR. The data contain around 300,000 clones, roughly 90% of them singletons. The sequencing input was PBMCs or T cells enriched from blood (not recorded which). These receptors all stem from a woman in her late teens or twenties with acute COVID-19. The CDR3 runs from the conserved cysteine through the conserved F or W. The D gene is left open where the match is weak. Part of the rows lack a size; the others show once, few, many or a class for expanded clones.

CDR3 protein: CASSLRYSGANVLTF
CDR3 DNA: TGTGCCAGCAGTCTCAGATACTCTGGGGCCAACGTCCTGACTTTC
J gene: TRBJ2-6
clone size: .
D gene: .
V gene: TRBV27

CDR3 protein: CASSLAGTSYTYEQYF
CDR3 DNA: TGTGCCAGCAGTTTAGCCGGGACTAGCTATACCTACGAGCAGTACTTC
J gene: TRBJ2-7
clone size: once
D gene: TRBD2
V gene: TRBV27

CDR3 protein: CASSHFKGDQPQHF
CDR3 DNA: TGTGCCAGCAGTCATTTTAAAGGGGATCAGCCCCAGCATTTT
J gene: TRBJ1-5
clone size: .
D gene: .
V gene: TRBV28

CDR3 protein: CASSEIRGSSYNEQFF
CDR3 DNA: TGTGCCAGCAGTGAGATCAGGGGAAGCTCCTACAATGAGCAGTTCTTC
J gene: TRBJ2-1
clone size: .
D gene: .
V gene: TRBV27

CDR3 protein: CASSFMREQYF
CDR3 DNA: TGTGCCAGCAGCTTCATGAGGGAGCAGTACTTC
J gene: TRBJ2-7
clone size: .
D gene: .
V gene: TRBV11-2

CDR3 protein: CASSDRTGPDTQYF
CDR3 DNA: TGCGCCAGCAGCGACCGGACAGGGCCAGATACGCAGTATTTT
J gene: TRBJ2-3
clone size: .
D gene: TRBD1
V gene: TRBV5-1

CDR3 protein: CASSPLRNRENQPQHF
CDR3 DNA: TGCGCCAGCAGCCCACTCAGAAACAGGGAAAATCAGCCCCAGCATTTT
J gene: TRBJ1-5
clone size: .
D gene: .
V gene: TRBV10-2

CDR3 protein: CASSQEGGLAGGETQYF
CDR3 DNA: TGCGCCAGCAGCCAAGAAGGTGGTCTAGCGGGGGGGGAGACCCAGTACTTC
J gene: TRBJ2-5
clone size: .
D gene: TRBD2
V gene: TRBV4-3

CDR3 protein: CASSPKGAQETQYF
CDR3 DNA: TGTGCCAGCTCACCGAAAGGGGCCCAAGAGACCCAGTACTTC
J gene: TRBJ2-5
clone size: .
D gene: .
V gene: TRBV18

CDR3 protein: CASSLAQGHEQYF
CDR3 DNA: TGCGCCAGCAGCTTGGCACAGGGTCACGAGCAGTACTTC
J gene: TRBJ2-7
clone size: .
D gene: .
V gene: TRBV5-1

CDR3 protein: CASSLGALGQGIETQYF
CDR3 DNA: TGTGCCAGCAGCTTAGGGGCCCTTGGACAGGGGATAGAGACCCAGTACTTC
J gene: TRBJ2-5
clone size: .
D gene: TRBD1
V gene: TRBV11-3

CDR3 protein: CASNDRGGNQPQHF
CDR3 DNA: TGTGCCAGCAACGACAGGGGAGGCAATCAGCCCCAGCATTTT
J gene: TRBJ1-5
clone size: .
D gene: TRBD1
V gene: TRBV2

CDR3 protein: CASSLGPGGNTDTQYF
CDR3 DNA: TGTGCCAGCAGTTTGGGGCCGGGGGGGAACACAGATACGCAGTATTTT
J gene: TRBJ2-3
clone size: once
D gene: TRBD2
V gene: TRBV27

CDR3 protein: CAWSYGQGVSTDTQYF
CDR3 DNA: TGTGCCTGGAGTTACGGACAGGGGGTGAGCACAGATACGCAGTATTTT
J gene: TRBJ2-3
clone size: .
D gene: TRBD1
V gene: TRBV30

CDR3 protein: CASSPQQGAYEAFF
CDR3 DNA: TGTGCCAGCTCACCACAACAGGGGGCGTATGAAGCTTTCTTT
J gene: TRBJ1-1
clone size: once
D gene: TRBD1
V gene: TRBV18

CDR3 protein: CAISESGTENTEAFF
CDR3 DNA: TGTGCCATCAGTGAGTCGGGGACAGAGAACACTGAAGCTTTCTTT
J gene: TRBJ1-1
clone size: .
D gene: TRBD1
V gene: TRBV10-3

CDR3 protein: CASVGLTYEQYF
CDR3 DNA: TGTGCCAGCGTGGGACTGACCTACGAGCAGTACTTC
J gene: TRBJ2-7
clone size: .
D gene: .
V gene: TRBV2

CDR3 protein: CASSLVTFQETQYF
CDR3 DNA: TGCGCCAGCAGCCTAGTCACTTTCCAAGAGACCCAGTACTTC
J gene: TRBJ2-5
clone size: .
D gene: .
V gene: TRBV4-1

CDR3 protein: CASSRGTDTQYF
CDR3 DNA: TGTGCCAGCAGTCGTGGCACAGATACGCAGTATTTT
J gene: TRBJ2-3
clone size: .
D gene: .
V gene: TRBV27

CDR3 protein: CASSPGTSGSIEQFF
CDR3 DNA: TGTGCCAGCTCACCAGGGACTAGCGGGAGTATAGAGCAGTTCTTC
J gene: TRBJ2-1
clone size: .
D gene: TRBD2
V gene: TRBV18

CDR3 protein: CASRGLAGVYEQFF
CDR3 DNA: TGTGCCAGCAGAGGACTAGCGGGAGTGTATGAGCAGTTCTTC
J gene: TRBJ2-1
clone size: .
D gene: TRBD2
V gene: TRBV27

CDR3 protein: CASSSRAGYSAGDYGYTF
CDR3 DNA: TGTGCCAGCAGCTCCCGTGCGGGGTACTCCGCAGGAGACTATGGCTACACCTTC
J gene: TRBJ1-2
clone size: .
D gene: .
V gene: TRBV5-6

CDR3 protein: CASSGIRDFHNEQFF
CDR3 DNA: TGTGCCAGCAGTGGGATTCGGGACTTTCATAATGAGCAGTTCTTC
J gene: TRBJ2-1
clone size: .
D gene: .
V gene: TRBV28